Each of the 18 T cell receptor beta chains below was sequenced from the same sample in a study of a mutant IDH1 vaccine in newly diagnosed glioma. The data were produced by immunoSEQ multiplex PCR, yet TCRdb's version contains in-frame clones alone and is incomplete. This sample has 45,000 to 65,000 clones; more than 85% occur once, and the top ten carry over 2%. No antigen has been identified for these receptors. Time point noted: week 11, during vaccination. Alongside topical imiquimod, each dose of vaccine comprised 300 ug of mutant IDH1 20-mer peptide. The material was PBMCs, obtained from a glioma patient whose treatment included an IDH1 peptide vaccine. The receptors stem from a man in his fifties or sixties with glioma.

The chain employs TRBV7-2 and TRBJ1-5; D call uncertain. Deletions cut 1 base from V and 9 bases from J, with 16 bases between. CDR3 length: 15 amino acids. From germline, CDR1 is SGHTA and CDR2 FQGNSA. CDR3 protein: CASSLEQNSRRPQHF. In DNA form, the CDR3 reads TGTGCCAGCAGCTTAGAACAGAACAGCCGTCGGCCCCAGCATTTT.

This clone was counted between two and nine times. V gene TRBV28 combines with J gene TRBJ1-4; no clear D. V gave up 5 bases and J gave up 2 bases, with 9 bases separating them. The CDR3 runs 14 residues. Germline V lookup: CDR1 MDHEN, CDR2 SYDVKM. CDR3 nucleotide sequence: TGTGCCAGCAGTCCCCAAGGGACTAATGAAAAACTGTTTTTT. Protein: CASSPQGTNEKLFF.

This chain connects TRBV20-1 to TRBJ2-4, with D unclear. Germline CDR1 and CDR2: DFQATT and SNEGSKA (reference sequence). This CDR3 spans 9 amino acids. Written as DNA, the CDR3 is TGCAGGCTCTCGGCACCCTTATACTTC. It encodes CRLSAPLYF.

The chain uses TRBV19 and TRBJ2-3; D might be TRBD1 or TRBD2, each matching 6 bases. CDR3 length: 16 residues. The V gene lost 4 bases and the J gene lost 0 bases, with 14 bases spanning the gap. Germline V gene data show CDR1 as LNHDA and CDR2 as SQIVND (reference sequence). The CDR3 region is CASSSRGPSSTDTQYF. CDR3 sequence (DNA): TGTGCCAGTAGTAGCCGGGGGCCTTCTAGCACAGATACGCAGTATTTT.

The rearrangement uses TRBV30 and TRBJ1-2; D is unclear. V lost 0 bases and J 0 bases, leaving 5 bases between the germline ends. Germline V gene sequence: CDR1 GTSNPN, CDR2 SVGIG (reference sequence). The CDR3 totals 13 residues. The CDR3 DNA follows: TGTGCCTGGAGTGTAGAGGCTAACTATGGCTACACCTTC. It translates to CAWSVEANYGYTF.

CDR3 residues: CASSPDLISNTEAFF. As DNA, the CDR3 is TGTGCCAGCTCACCGGACCTAATATCGAACACTGAAGCTTTCTTT. The J gene is TRBJ1-1, the V gene TRBV18; D unclear. The CDR3 consists of 15 residues. Between the trimmed V and J ends, which lost 3 bases and 1 base, there was a span of 12 bases. Germline V lookup: CDR1 KGHSH, CDR2 LQKENI.

This chain joins TRBV4-1 and TRBJ2-5; 8 bases agree with TRBD1. The CDR3 extends over 16 amino acids. The V gene end was trimmed by 1 base and the J gene end by 5 bases; junction bases not matched to a gene: 9. Germline V lookup: CDR1 MGHRA, CDR2 YSYEKL. The DNA of the CDR3 is TGCGCCAGCAGCCAAGTAGTCGGACAGGGTTATGAGACCCAGTACTTC. Its protein is CASSQVVGQGYETQYF.

By its share, this clone is medium-sized. The chain carries TRBV2 and TRBJ2-7, with no clear D. Germline V gene sequence: CDR1 SNHLY, CDR2 FYNNEI. This CDR3 has 14 residues. V lost 1 base to trimming and J lost 3 bases, with 10 bases between them. The CDR3 loop reads CASSEGYNNYEQYF. CDR3 coding DNA: TGTGCCAGCAGTGAAGGGTACAATAACTACGAGCAGTACTTC.

This chain connects TRBV15 to TRBJ1-4, with unresolved D. Trimming took 0 bases from V and 0 from J, leaving 14 bases between them. The CDR3 has 18 amino acids. Germline loops: CDR1 LNHNV, CDR2 YYDKDF (reference sequence). The CDR3 nucleotides are TGTGCCACCAGCAGAGATGTGGTCCGATTTGCAACTAATGAAAAACTGTTTTTT. This gives the protein CATSRDVVRFATNEKLFF.

The rearrangement uses TRBV25-1 and TRBJ2-7; D gene uncertain. From germline, CDR1 is MGHDK and CDR2 SYGVNS. Trimming cost V 4 bases and J 2 bases, with 3 bases left between them. The CDR3 sequence is 11 residues long. CDR3 region: CASSGPYEQYF. The CDR3 DNA is TGTGCCAGCAGTGGCCCCTACGAGCAGTACTTC.

The chain recombines TRBV19 with TRBJ2-2, with D uncertain. The CDR3 extends over 16 amino acids. Trimming left V 7 bases short and J 0 bases short, with 15 bases between. CDR1 is LNHDA, CDR2 SQIVND, per germline (reference sequence). The CDR3 loop is CASNLLDGANTGELFF. The CDR3 DNA reads TGTGCCAGTAACCTTTTGGACGGCGCGAACACCGGGGAGCTGTTTTTT.

The chain recombines TRBV7-2 with TRBJ1-5, with 8 bases aligning to TRBD1. Unmatched junction bases numbered 11, after V lost 1 base and J lost 0 bases. The CDR3 extends over 19 amino acids. Germline assignment: CDR1 SGHTA and CDR2 FQGNSA. This CDR3 is CASSLVDRGTLYSNQPQHF. In nucleotides, the CDR3 is TGTGCCAGCAGCTTAGTAGACAGGGGAACCCTCTATAGCAATCAGCCCCAGCATTTT.

The rearrangement joins TRBV5-1 to TRBJ2-7; TRBD1 matches at 7 bases. Trimming cost V 7 bases and J 4 bases; bases outside gene matches: 8. Germline lookup yields CDR1 SGHRS and CDR2 YFSETQ. This CDR3 comprises 13 residues. CDR3 residues: CASRSGTVYEQYF. The CDR3 nucleotides are TGCGCCAGCCGTTCCGGGACAGTTTACGAGCAGTACTTC.

The rearrangement links TRBV19 to TRBJ1-2, with D unresolved. Germline lookup yields CDR1 LNHDA and CDR2 SQIVND (reference sequence). V dropped 10 bases and J dropped 8 bases, with 14 bases sitting between them. The CDR3 sequence is 11 residues long. The CDR3 nucleotides read TGTGCCACCTCTGTGGGGTTCGGCTACACCTTC. It yields the protein CATSVGFGYTF.

The chain joins TRBV5-1 to TRBJ2-7; no definite D call. The CDR3 loop spans 12 amino acids. Looked up from germline, CDR1 is SGHRS and CDR2 is YFSETQ. V was cut by 0 bases and J by 6 bases, with 7 bases left in between. The CDR3 reads CASSLGKGEQYF. The CDR3 DNA sequence: TGCGCCAGCAGCTTGGGGAAGGGCGAGCAGTACTTC.

The CDR3 region has the DNA TGCAGCGTTGAAACCGGGACAGGTCCCCCCGATACGCAGTATTTT. Encoded protein: CSVETGTGPPDTQYF. The chain joins TRBV29-1 to TRBJ2-3; 8 bases map to TRBD1. Germline CDR1 and CDR2: SQVTM and ANQGSEA. The CDR3 consists of 15 residues. Germline trimming cut 2 bases from V and 6 bases from J; bases unmatched to any gene: 10.

This clone was counted between two and nine times. V and J are TRBV7-3 and TRBJ2-1; tentative D call: TRBD2 (6 bases). CDR1 and CDR2 from the germline V gene are SGHTA and FQGTGA. Trimming removed 5 bases at V and 1 base at J, with 15 bases between. The CDR3 is 16 amino acids. CDR3 coding DNA: TGTGCCAGCAGCCCAACGGGACTCGTATCCTACAATGAGCAGTTCTTC. Amino acid sequence: CASSPTGLVSYNEQFF.

CDR3 DNA: TGTGCCAGCAGTCCCGGCGAAAACATTCAGTACTTC. This codes for CASSPGENIQYF. The chain has TRBV27 and TRBJ2-4; no reliable D call. The germline V gene encodes CDR1 MNHEY and CDR2 SMNVEV (reference sequence). V was clipped by 5 bases and J by 5 bases, with 7 bases between them. The CDR3 consists of 12 residues.